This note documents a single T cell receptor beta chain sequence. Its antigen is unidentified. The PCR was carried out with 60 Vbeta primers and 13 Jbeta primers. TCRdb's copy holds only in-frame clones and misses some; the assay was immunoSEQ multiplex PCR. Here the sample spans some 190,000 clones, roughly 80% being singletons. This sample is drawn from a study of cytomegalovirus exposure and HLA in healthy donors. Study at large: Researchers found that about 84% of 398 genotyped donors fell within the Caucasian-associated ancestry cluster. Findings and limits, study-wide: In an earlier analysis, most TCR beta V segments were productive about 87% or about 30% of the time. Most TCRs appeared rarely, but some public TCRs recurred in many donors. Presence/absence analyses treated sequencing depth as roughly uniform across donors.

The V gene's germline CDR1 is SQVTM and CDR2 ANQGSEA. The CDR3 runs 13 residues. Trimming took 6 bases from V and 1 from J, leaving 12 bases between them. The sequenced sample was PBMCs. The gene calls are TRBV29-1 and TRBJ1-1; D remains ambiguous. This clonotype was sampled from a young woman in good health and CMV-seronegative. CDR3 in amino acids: CSVGGSRNTEAFF. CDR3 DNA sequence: TGCAGCGTAGGAGGCAGTAGGAACACTGAAGCTTTCTTT. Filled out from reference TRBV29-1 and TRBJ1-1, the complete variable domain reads SAVISQKPSRDICQRGTSLTIQCQVDSQVTMMFWYRQQPGQSLTLIATANQGSEATYESGFVIDKFPISRPNLTFSTLTVSNMSPEDSSIYLCSVGGSRNTEAFFGQGTRLTVV.